A selection of T cell receptor beta chains follows, all from one sample in a study of T cell repertoires in ileal Crohn's disease. Method: immunoSEQ multiplex PCR; TCRdb's copy keeps in-frame clones and lacks some. Here the sample spans roughly 15,000 clones, around 76% being singletons. Sample: ileal tissue. The receptors were gathered from an adult with Crohn's disease. Both conserved end residues are part of each CDR3. D genes are given only for firm matches. Size tells how often a clone was seen (once, few, many) or the class of an expanded clone, and some rows leave it out.

cdr3_nt cdr3_aa clone_size j_call v_call d_call
TGTGCCAGCACCTCGGGGGGGAGGTTGGACAACAATGAGCAGTTCTTC CASTSGGRLDNNEQFF NA TRBJ2-1 TRBV28 TRBD2
TGTGCCTCCGGCCGGCGGCAACCCTACAATGAGCAGTTCTTC CASGRRQPYNEQFF NA TRBJ2-1 TRBV28 NA
TGTGCCAGCCTCAGGGAGGGCACAGATACGCAGTATTTT CASLREGTDTQYF few TRBJ2-3 TRBV6-1 NA
TGTGCCAGCAGGCGGACAGGGGCCTATGGCTACACCTTC CASRRTGAYGYTF NA TRBJ1-2 TRBV27 TRBD1
TGTGCCAGCAGTGAGCTGGGACGGGCCACCTACAATGAGCAGTTCTTC CASSELGRATYNEQFF once TRBJ2-1 TRBV25-1 NA
TGTGCCAGCAGTTTATCCATCCACTATGGCTACACCTTC CASSLSIHYGYTF NA TRBJ1-2 TRBV27 NA
TGTGCCAGCAGTGGGGGCCGGGCTAGCGGAACCTACGAGCAGTACTTC CASSGGRASGTYEQYF NA TRBJ2-7 TRBV28 NA
TGTGCCAGCAGCTTTGGGGGTCACGGGGAGCTGTTTTTT CASSFGGHGELFF NA TRBJ2-2 TRBV7-9 NA
TGTGCCAGCAGCCAAGATGCAGGGTCCACCGGGGAGCTGTTTTTT CASSQDAGSTGELFF NA TRBJ2-2 TRBV4-2 NA
TGTGCCAGCAGTTACCTCCTAGCGGGGGGCGTCAATGAGCAGTTCTTC CASSYLLAGGVNEQFF NA TRBJ2-1 TRBV6-6 TRBD2
TGCGCCAGCAGCTTGTCCGTGACTACCTACGAGCAGTACTTC CASSLSVTTYEQYF NA TRBJ2-7 TRBV5-1 NA
TGCGCCAGCAGCTTTAGGGAGACCCCAGGAGATACGCAGTATTTT CASSFRETPGDTQYF NA TRBJ2-3 TRBV5-1 NA
TGTGCCAGCAGCTCCAGAGGGCGGCAGACCCCCGGGGAGCTGTTTTTT CASSSRGRQTPGELFF NA TRBJ2-2 TRBV7-2 NA
TGTGCCAGCAGCCACTTCTCAGGACAGGGTGGCCACGAGCAGTACTTC CASSHFSGQGGHEQYF once TRBJ2-7 TRBV14 TRBD1
TGTGCCAGCAGCTTAGCACAGGGGTTAACTGAAGCTTTCTTT CASSLAQGLTEAFF NA TRBJ1-1 TRBV7-8 TRBD1
TGTGCCAGCAGTCTCCCTCTAGCGGGAGCGGCAGATACGCAGTATTTT CASSLPLAGAADTQYF NA TRBJ2-3 TRBV2 TRBD2